This T cell receptor beta chain was profiled in a study of long-term antiretroviral therapy in people with HIV. Study information: The earliest samples came from an era when ART typically awaited falling CD4 counts.

An immunoSEQ assay, version v3.0, was performed at survey level. Method: immunoSEQ multiplex PCR; TCRdb's copy keeps in-frame clones and lacks some. The sample lists 34,000 or so clones; about 85% were seen once. In regard to this clone: Its cognate antigen is unknown.

V was shortened by 4 bases and J by 3 bases, with 9 bases between the two germline ends. The CDR3 runs to 13 residues. CDR1 and CDR2 from the germline V gene are KGHSH and LQKENI. Study results and limitations: Every time point showed a repertoire led by clones expanded before ART. Researchers lacked any data on ART adherence, viral resistance or therapy changes.

Sample: unsorted PBMCs, taken just under 2.9 years before starting antiretroviral therapy. This clonotype originated in a young woman with HIV. V usage is TRBV18 and J usage is TRBJ1-1; D perhaps matches TRBD1 (6 bases). CDR3 amino acids: CASSLRGDTEAFF. The CDR3 DNA reads TGTGCCAGCTCACTCAGGGGAGACACTGAAGCTTTCTTT.